Below, 14 T cell receptor beta chains from the same sample are listed, as sequenced in a study of vaccination and CD4 T cells after COVID-19. Their specific antigens are unknown. Treatment of the sample: roughly 11-day PBMC culture with coronavirus spike peptide pools or control peptides (ViraFEST assay). Cultured CD4+ T-cell DNA underwent Oncomine TCR Beta short-read sequencing. TCRdb re-analysed the PCR reads in MiXCR, keeping a single row per CDR3 protein. The sample has around 15,000 distinct CDR3 sequences, less than 60% seen once. Material: CD4+ T cells from blood, cultured in vitro, obtained before SARS-CoV-2 vaccination. These receptors were collected from a human donor who had recovered from COVID-19.

The gene calls are TRBV2 and TRBJ1-5, with 12 positions matching TRBD1. The V segment lost 0 bases and the J segment 9 bases; nucleotides outside the gene matches: 6. Germline CDR1 SNHLY, CDR2 FYNNEI. The CDR3 loop spans 16 amino acids. CDR3: CASSEAKGQGAWPQHF. The CDR3 bases are TGTGCCAGCAGTGAAGCGAAGGGACAGGGGGCTTGGCCCCAGCATTTT.

This chain joins TRBV20-1 and TRBJ2-3, with 10 bases identical to TRBD2. CDR3 size: 13 residues. The V and J ends lost 5 bases and 12 bases, in that order; junction bases with no gene match: 11. Germline V gene sequence: CDR1 DFQATT, CDR2 SNEGSKA (reference sequence). CDR3 sequence (DNA): TGCAGTGCTGAACCCCCCGGGACTAGCGATCAGTATTTT. Encoded protein: CSAEPPGTSDQYF.

The genes are TRBV18 and TRBJ2-7, with D perhaps assigned TRBD1 or TRBD2 (5 bases each). Trimming shortened V by 6 bases and J by 7 bases, and 10 bases separated the two germline ends. Germline V gene sequence: CDR1 KGHSH, CDR2 LQKENI. This CDR3 spans 11 amino acids. DNA for the CDR3: TGTGCCAGCTCCGCCAGGGAGGAGCAGTACTTC. This translates into CASSAREEQYF.

The chain carries TRBV27 and TRBJ2-5, with 11 bases that match TRBD2. Germline values: CDR1 MNHEY, CDR2 SMNVEV (reference sequence). This CDR3 has 15 amino acids. J was trimmed by 2 bases and V by 1 base; bases with no gene match: 0. The CDR3 sequence: CASSLLAGGQETQYF. DNA of the CDR3: TGTGCCAGCAGTTTATTAGCGGGGGGGCAAGAGACCCAGTACTTC.

This clonotype occurred a few times. This chain links TRBV20-1 with TRBJ2-7; 7 bases match TRBD2. CDR3 size: 13 residues. The V gene end was trimmed by 1 base and the J gene end by 5 bases; junction bases not matched to a gene: 5. Germline loops: CDR1 DFQATT, CDR2 SNEGSKA (reference sequence). This chain's CDR3 is CSARVGGSHEQYF. CDR3 DNA sequence: TGCAGTGCTAGAGTGGGGGGGAGCCACGAGCAGTACTTC.

The chain links TRBV4-3 to TRBJ2-1; TRBD2 matches at 7 bases. Germline V gives CDR1 LGHNA, CDR2 YSLEER. The CDR3 contains 14 residues. With V trimmed by 1 base and J by 5 bases, 2 bases remained unmatched. In nucleotides, the CDR3 is TGCGCCAGCAGCCAAGCGGGGGGTAACAATGAGCAGTTCTTC. Translating gives CASSQAGGNNEQFF.

The chain couples TRBV20-1 to TRBJ1-1; TRBD1 is a possible D gene (5 bases). The V gene lost 2 bases and the J gene lost 0 bases, with 16 bases spanning the gap. CDR3 length: 16 residues. Germline lookup yields CDR1 DFQATT and CDR2 SNEGSKA (reference sequence). CDR3 coding DNA: TGCAGTGCTAGATCCCGGGACCGACTGATGAACACTGAAGCTTTCTTT. Amino acid sequence: CSARSRDRLMNTEAFF.

This clonotype was observed once. This chain uses TRBV7-3 with TRBJ2-2; no reliable D call. This CDR3 contains 16 residues. Germline values: CDR1 SGHTA, CDR2 FQGTGA. V lost 5 bases and J lost 0, with 13 bases in between. The CDR3 is CASSPMASPNTGELFF. CDR3 nucleotide sequence: TGTGCCAGCAGCCCGATGGCATCCCCGAACACCGGGGAGCTGTTTTTT.

This clonotype has only a few counts. The chain couples TRBV24-1 to TRBJ2-1, with 14 bases identical to TRBD2. V shed 3 bases and J 7 bases; nucleotides not matched to a gene: 7. Germline CDR1 is KGHDR and CDR2 is SFDVKD. CDR3 length: 17 amino acids. The CDR3 sequence is CATSDSPGLAGVNEQFF. DNA for the CDR3: TGTGCCACCAGTGATAGTCCGGGACTAGCGGGGGTTAATGAGCAGTTCTTC.

V usage is TRBV7-2 and J usage is TRBJ1-2; 8 nucleotides align to TRBD1. V lost 1 base, J lost 2 bases, and 3 bases stayed unmatched. This CDR3 is built from 15 residues. Germline lookup yields CDR1 SGHTA and CDR2 FQGNSA. The CDR3 here is CASSLGQGANYGYTF. CDR3 sequence (DNA): TGTGCCAGCAGCTTAGGGCAGGGGGCGAACTATGGCTACACCTTC.

This clonotype turned up a few times. V and J are TRBV7-2 and TRBJ1-5; 10 nucleotides line up with TRBD1. CDR1 SGHTA and CDR2 FQGNSA come from the germline V gene. V shed 2 bases and J 7 bases; nucleotides not matched to a gene: 5. The CDR3 length is 15 residues. The CDR3, as DNA: TGTGCCAGCAGCTTAAGGACAGGGGGGGACCAGCCCCAGCATTTT. This encodes CASSLRTGGDQPQHF.

This clonotype turned up a few times. The J gene is TRBJ2-6, the V gene TRBV10-3; 7 bases are a match to TRBD1. V trimming: 10 bases; J trimming: 0 bases; junction bases outside the gene matches: 6. Germline V CDR1 and CDR2: ENHRY, SYGVKD. This CDR3 region has 15 residues. CDR3 in DNA: TGTGCCACAAGGGACAGCTCCTCTGGGGCCAACGTCCTGACTTTC. Amino acid sequence: CATRDSSSGANVLTF.

Concerning this clonotype: A read error is possible here, since a much larger clone lies one base away. The chain recombines TRBV20-1 with TRBJ1-2; perhaps TRBD1 as D (5 bases). There are 16 residues in the CDR3. Germline loops: CDR1 DFQATT, CDR2 SNEGSKA (reference sequence). Trimming took off 1 base at V and 5 bases at J, with 20 bases between the two ends. The CDR3 region is CSARGGFRQGGYGYTF. The CDR3 DNA reads as TGCAGTGCTAGAGGAGGCTTTAGGCAGGGAGGGTATGGCTACACCTTC.

The rearrangement joins TRBV15 to TRBJ1-1, with D unclear. This CDR3 is built from 15 residues. With 5 bases removed from V and 1 base from J, the gap between germline ends came to 14 bases. Germline V CDR1 and CDR2: LNHNV, YYDKDF (reference sequence). The chain's CDR3 is CATSGRLVENTEAFF. CDR3 bases: TGTGCCACCAGCGGGCGGTTGGTTGAGAACACTGAAGCTTTCTTT.